The 20 T cell receptor beta chains reported below all come from one sample, sequenced in a study of blood T cells in healthy people across ages. With a J-beta primer mix and a sample-barcoded 5' primer, a second PCR ran 7 to 11 cycles. TCRdb fed the 5' RACE reads into MiXCR, producing one record per CDR3 protein. The sample has 850,000 to 1,300,000 distinct CDR3 sequences; more than 35% are singletons. Sequenced: blood. These receptors came from a woman aged 55-69 years in good health.

The chain couples TRBV20-1 to TRBJ2-3; 11 positions agree with TRBD2. The length of the CDR3 is 17 residues. The J segment lost 2 bases and the V segment lost 1 base, leaving 8 bases of the junction unmatched. The germline CDR1 and CDR2 sequences are DFQATT and SNEGSKA (reference sequence). The CDR3, as DNA: TGCAGTGCTAGAGGTCGCCGACTAGCGGGACCCACAGATACGCAGTATTTT. Its translation is CSARGRRLAGPTDTQYF.

CDR3 DNA: TGCGCCAGCAGCCAAATAGCGGGAGGGCGAATAGGCAATGAGCAGTTCTTC. It encodes CASSQIAGGRIGNEQFF. The chain links TRBV4-1 to TRBJ2-1; 11 bases line up with TRBD2. J gave up 6 bases and V 2 bases, and 9 bases lay outside the gene matches. The CDR3 totals 17 residues. The V gene's germline CDR1 is MGHRA and CDR2 YSYEKL.

The CDR3 is CASSQDRNSQETQYF. The CDR3 DNA sequence: TGTGCCAGCAGCCAAGATCGGAATTCCCAAGAGACCCAGTACTTC. This chain links TRBV14 with TRBJ2-5; D unclear. This CDR3 region has 15 residues. The germline CDR1 and CDR2 sequences are SGHDN and FVKESK. V was clipped by 0 bases and J by 1 base, with 9 bases between them.

The J gene is TRBJ2-1, the V gene TRBV11-2; 7 bases map to TRBD2. The CDR3 is 17 residues long. J lost 12 bases, V lost 5 bases, and 22 bases had no gene match. From germline, CDR1 is SGHAT and CDR2 FQNNGV. This CDR3 reads CASSPPPTSAIFRGQFF. The CDR3 DNA sequence: TGTGCCAGCAGCCCACCCCCAACTAGCGCCATTTTTCGGGGGCAGTTCTTC.

This chain joins TRBV27 and TRBJ2-3; TRBD2 aligns across 10 bases. This CDR3 spans 15 amino acids. Germline values: CDR1 MNHEY, CDR2 SMNVEV (reference sequence). V was clipped by 3 bases and J by 9 bases; unmatched bases: 9. Written as DNA, the CDR3 is TGTGCCAGCAGTTTCCGGACTAGCGGCCTCAGGACGCAGTATTTT. This sequence encodes CASSFRTSGLRTQYF.

CDR3 nucleotides: TGCAGTGCTAGCCGGGACAGGGTAAAAAATGAGCAGTTCTTC. It is translated as CSASRDRVKNEQFF. The rearrangement joins TRBV20-1 to TRBJ2-1, with 9 nucleotides matching TRBD1. The trim removed 3 bases at V and 7 bases at J, leaving 7 bases unmatched. The CDR3 sequence is 14 residues long. Germline CDR1 is DFQATT and CDR2 is SNEGSKA (reference sequence).

This clonotype was found once. The rearrangement joins TRBV11-2 to TRBJ2-5, with TRBD2 matching over 9 bases. Germline values: CDR1 SGHAT, CDR2 FQNNGV. CDR3 size: 13 residues. The V gene end was trimmed by 5 bases and the J gene end by 5 bases; junction bases not matched to a gene: 3. CDR3 amino acids: CASSRTSDETQYF. Here the CDR3 DNA reads TGTGCCAGCAGCCGGACTAGCGATGAGACCCAGTACTTC.

This clonotype was seen more than once but under ten times. The gene calls are TRBV27 and TRBJ1-2, with TRBD1 matching 10 bases. Germline CDR1 reads MNHEY; CDR2 reads SMNVEV (reference sequence). J was trimmed by 8 bases and V by 5 bases; bases with no gene match: 5. The CDR3 is made up of 13 amino acids. The CDR3 DNA follows: TGTGCCAGCAGTCGGGACAGGGGATTAGGCTACACCTTC. Protein: CASSRDRGLGYTF.

In this sample, this clonotype turned up a few times. The gene calls are TRBV3-1 and TRBJ2-7, with TRBD2 matching 7 bases. The CDR3 length is 15 residues. The trim removed 0 bases at V and 3 bases at J, leaving 5 bases unmatched. The germline V gene encodes CDR1 LGHDT and CDR2 YNNKEL (reference sequence). CDR3: CASSQDQAGYYEQYF. The CDR3 nucleotides are TGTGCCAGCAGCCAAGATCAAGCGGGGTACTACGAGCAGTACTTC.

The V gene is TRBV3-1, the J gene TRBJ2-4; a weak D match, TRBD2 (7 bases). The CDR3 length is 13 residues. CDR1 and CDR2 from the germline V gene are LGHDT and YNNKEL (reference sequence). Trimming shortened V by 1 base and J by 13 bases, and 14 bases separated the two germline ends. Here the CDR3 DNA reads TGTGCCAGCAGCCAAGCTGCGGGGGCAGAGCAGTACTTC. The encoded protein is CASSQAAGAEQYF.

The CDR3 coding sequence is TGCGCCAGCAGCCAAGGAGGGCAGCAAGAGACCCAGTACTTC. Translating it yields CASSQGGQQETQYF. The chain employs TRBV5-1 and TRBJ2-5, with a possible D match to TRBD2 (6 bases). CDR1 and CDR2 from the germline V gene are SGHRS and YFSETQ. The CDR3 totals 14 residues. Trimming took 4 bases from V and 2 from J, leaving 12 bases between them.

The chain has TRBV4-1 and TRBJ2-5, with D tentatively TRBD1 or TRBD2 (6 bases each). Germline CDR1 reads MGHRA; CDR2 reads YSYEKL. The CDR3 contains 16 residues. Trimming removed 1 base at V and 1 base at J, with 13 bases between. The CDR3 nucleotides read TGCGCCAGCAGCCAAGGAGGGGGGCAGGGCCAAGAGACCCAGTACTTC. It yields the protein CASSQGGGQGQETQYF.

V usage is TRBV20-1 and J usage is TRBJ2-7, with 7 bases aligning to TRBD1. The CDR3 runs to 14 residues. Trimming cost V 4 bases and J 2 bases; bases outside gene matches: 8. Germline CDR1 is DFQATT and CDR2 is SNEGSKA (reference sequence). CDR3 coding DNA: TGCAGTGCTATTCGACAGGGATCTACCTACGAGCAGTACTTC. As protein: CSAIRQGSTYEQYF.

The table lists this clonotype with a few counts. The V gene is TRBV11-2, the J gene TRBJ2-5; D uncertain. Per germline, CDR1 SGHAT and CDR2 FQNNGV. V lost 0 bases, J lost 2 bases, and 4 bases lay in between. The length of the CDR3 is 13 residues. The CDR3 protein is CASSLEQQETQYF. CDR3 in DNA: TGTGCCAGCAGCTTAGAACAACAAGAGACCCAGTACTTC.

The table lists this clonotype with a few counts. The chain links TRBV12-3 or TRBV12-4 to TRBJ2-5; tentative D call: TRBD1 (5 bases). The CDR3 covers 12 residues. V was cut by 8 bases and J by 11 bases, with 18 bases left in between. The CDR3 loop reads CASSLSRGGQYF. The CDR3 nucleotides read TGTGCCAGCTCCTTGTCAAGGGGTGGGCAGTACTTC.

The chain uses TRBV20-1 and TRBJ2-7, with D unclear. Trimming removed 0 bases at V and 2 bases at J, with 14 bases between. The CDR3 runs 15 residues. Germline V gene sequence: CDR1 DFQATT, CDR2 SNEGSKA (reference sequence). This CDR3 is CSARDGRTAAYEQYF. The CDR3 nucleotides are TGCAGTGCTAGAGATGGGCGGACCGCTGCCTACGAGCAGTACTTC.

The genes are TRBV4-2 and TRBJ2-5, with 8 bases aligning to TRBD1. With V trimmed by 1 base and J by 2 bases, 6 bases remained unmatched. This CDR3 is built from 16 residues. Germline CDR1 reads LGHNA; CDR2 reads YNFKEQ. The CDR3 nucleotides read TGTGCCAGCAGCCAAGGGGCGAACAGGGGGCAAGAGACCCAGTACTTC. It is translated as CASSQGANRGQETQYF.

Only a few counts were recorded for this clonotype. This rearrangement joins TRBV10-3 to TRBJ1-1, with 8 nucleotides matching TRBD1. CDR1 ENHRY and CDR2 SYGVKD come from the germline V gene. V dropped 6 bases and J dropped 3; count of bases not matched to a gene: 9. CDR3 length: 15 amino acids. The CDR3 DNA follows: TGTGCCATCAGCCAACTTAAGACAGGGGACACTGAAGCTTTCTTT. Its protein is CAISQLKTGDTEAFF.

This clonotype was seen repeatedly, ten times or more. The chain uses TRBV11-2 and TRBJ2-5; TRBD2 matches 8 bases. Losses at the gene ends were 1 base for V and 0 bases for J; bases not matched to a gene: 4. From germline, CDR1 is SGHAT and CDR2 FQNNGV. This CDR3 is 16 amino acids long. The CDR3 coding sequence is TGTGCCAGCAGCTTAGGGATAGCGGGACACCAAGAGACCCAGTACTTC. Its protein is CASSLGIAGHQETQYF. Based on the CDR3 plus reference TRBV11-2 and TRBJ2-5, the full variable domain is EAGVAQSPRYKIIEKRQSVAFWCNPISGHATLYWYQQILGQGPKLLIQFQNNGVVDDSQLPKDRFSAERLKGVDSTLKIQPAKLEDSAVYLCASSLGIAGHQETQYFGPGTRLLVL.

A word on this clonotype: A much bigger clone sits one base away, suggesting this may be a read error. The chain couples TRBV20-1 to TRBJ2-7; tentatively, D is TRBD2 (6 bases). TRBJ2-4 matches the DNA end more closely, so the J call is doubtful. Germline CDR1 reads DFQATT; CDR2 reads SNEGSKA (reference sequence). CDR3 length: 16 amino acids. CDR3 in amino acids: CSARDLTGTGGNIQYF. In nucleotides, the CDR3 is TGCAGTGCTAGAGATCTTACCGGGACTGGCGGGAACATTCAGTACTTC.